The 21 T cell receptor beta chains below were found in one sample sequenced in a study of shared clonotypes between healthy human individuals. The method was immunoSEQ multiplex PCR; TCRdb's version includes in-frame clones alone and lacks a portion of them. Of about 2,500,000 clones listed, around nine tenths are singletons. Sequencing was done on a sample of naive CD4+ T cells sorted from blood. Subset specified: CD45RA+ positively selected. The receptor source for this set is a man aged 18 to 29 in good health.

On this clone: This same CDR3 is encoded by further DNA sequences in the sample. The chain joins TRBV10-3 to TRBJ2-7; 7 bases fit TRBD1. The CDR3 has 14 amino acids. V shed 0 bases and J 2 bases; nucleotides not matched to a gene: 1. In germline, CDR1 is ENHRY, CDR2 SYGVKD. As DNA, the CDR3 is TGTGCCATCAGTGAGTCCGGGACAGCCTACGAGCAGTACTTC. It translates to CAISESGTAYEQYF.

This rearrangement joins TRBV6-1 to TRBJ2-7, with D perhaps matching TRBD1 (7 bases). Germline CDR1 is MNHNS and CDR2 is SASEGT. Deletions cut 8 bases from V and 7 bases from J, with 18 bases between. The CDR3 sequence is 13 residues long. In DNA, the CDR3 is TGTGCCAGCGGAGGGACAGACGAGTCGGAGCAGTACTTC. Translating gives CASGGTDESEQYF.

The chain carries TRBV5-1 and TRBJ1-4; maybe TRBD1 (6 bases). Trimming left V 6 bases short and J 0 bases short, with 18 bases between. Germline CDR1 reads SGHRS; CDR2 reads YFSETQ. The length of the CDR3 is 17 residues. CDR3 DNA sequence: TGCGCCAGCACCCCCGGCGGGACAACAACAACTAATGAAAAACTGTTTTTT. As protein: CASTPGGTTTTNEKLFF. The variable domain in full, completed from reference TRBV5-1 and TRBJ1-4, reads KAGVTQTPRYLIKTRGQQVTLSCSPISGHRSVSWYQQTPGQGLQFLFEYFSETQRNKGNFPGRFSGRQFSNSRSEMNVSTLELGDSALYLCASTPGGTTTTNEKLFFGSGTQLSVL.

The CDR3 coding sequence is TGTGCCAGCAGCGTAGACAACCCTGCGACCCAGTACTTC. Amino acid sequence: CASSVDNPATQYF. The rearrangement joins TRBV9 to TRBJ2-5; D gene uncertain. The CDR3 extends over 13 amino acids. The V gene's germline CDR1 is SGDLS and CDR2 YYNGEE. V gave up 0 bases and J gave up 7 bases, with 10 bases separating them. The variable domain in full, with the rest retrieved from reference TRBV9 and TRBJ2-5, is DSGVTQTPKHLITATGQRVTLRCSPRSGDLSVYWYQQSLDQGLQFLIQYYNGEERAKGNILERFSAQQFPDLHSELNLSSLELGDSALYFCASSVDNPATQYFGPGTRLLVL.

This chain links TRBV6-1 with TRBJ1-1, with D unresolved. There are 15 residues in the CDR3. V lost 7 bases, J lost 0 bases, and 15 bases lay in between. CDR1 is MNHNS, CDR2 SASEGT, per germline. CDR3 sequence reads: CASTLMALVNTEAFF. Here the CDR3 DNA reads TGTGCCAGCACCTTGATGGCTCTTGTGAACACTGAAGCTTTCTTT.

This chain links TRBV5-1 with TRBJ1-4; tentative D call: TRBD1 (6 bases). The V and J ends lost 8 bases and 4 bases respectively, with 12 bases between them. Germline V gene sequence: CDR1 SGHRS, CDR2 YFSETQ. The CDR3 consists of 13 residues. For the CDR3, the DNA is TGCGCCAGTCAAGGACAGAGTAATGAAAAACTGTTTTTT. It specifies CASQGQSNEKLFF. Variable domain in full (rest from reference TRBV5-1 and TRBJ1-4): KAGVTQTPRYLIKTRGQQVTLSCSPISGHRSVSWYQQTPGQGLQFLFEYFSETQRNKGNFPGRFSGRQFSNSRSEMNVSTLELGDSALYLCASQGQSNEKLFFGSGTQLSVL.

CDR3 sequence: CASSFDRNSPLHF. CDR3 nucleotide sequence: TGCGCCAGCAGTTTCGACAGAAATTCACCCCTCCACTTT. The rearrangement joins TRBV10-2 to TRBJ1-6, with D possibly matching TRBD1 (5 bases). V was clipped by 5 bases and J by 7 bases, with 9 bases between them. CDR3 length: 13 amino acids. Germline-derived CDR1 and CDR2 are WSHSY and SAAADI.

The count of this clone is one. The chain employs TRBV7-9 and TRBJ2-1, with TRBD1 matching 8 bases. The ends lost 3 bases at V and 1 base at J; junction bases unmatched: 2. The CDR3 totals 15 residues. Germline values: CDR1 SEHNR, CDR2 FQNEAQ (reference sequence). The CDR3 reads CASSLTGASYNEQFF. DNA of the CDR3: TGTGCCAGCAGCTTGACAGGGGCGTCCTACAATGAGCAGTTCTTC.

The chain is built from TRBV23-1 and TRBJ2-7; D unclear. TRBV23-1 is recorded as an ORF, its role being uncertain. With 0 bases removed from V and 2 bases from J, the gap between germline ends came to 5 bases. This CDR3 contains 13 residues. In nucleotides, the CDR3 is TGCGCCAGCAGTCAATCCAGAACCTACGAGCAGTACTTC. Translating gives CASSQSRTYEQYF.

This sequence joins TRBV7-2 and TRBJ2-7; D unresolved. The V end lost 1 base, the J end lost 3 bases, and 13 bases lay between the germline ends. Germline values: CDR1 SGHTA, CDR2 FQGNSA. The CDR3 loop spans 15 amino acids. The CDR3 protein is CASSLVVVGFYEQYF. CDR3 coding DNA: TGTGCCAGCAGCTTAGTTGTGGTAGGCTTCTACGAGCAGTACTTC.

The table lists this clone with a count of one. The CDR3 reads CASSQDSPGGAYNEQFF. CDR3 coding DNA: TGCGCCAGCAGCCAAGATAGCCCAGGCGGGGCCTACAATGAGCAGTTCTTC. The V and J genes are TRBV4-1 and TRBJ2-1; TRBD2 is a possible D gene (6 bases). V was shortened by 0 bases and J by 2 bases, with 14 bases between the two germline ends. The CDR3 totals 17 residues. Germline V gene lookup returns CDR1 MGHRA and CDR2 YSYEKL.

CDR3 protein: CASSQDPGLGGNEQFF. CDR3 nucleotide sequence: TGCGCCAGCAGCCAAGATCCGGGACTAGGGGGCAATGAGCAGTTCTTC. The V gene is TRBV4-3, the J gene TRBJ2-1, with TRBD2 matching 8 bases. V lost 0 bases to trimming and J lost 6 bases; unmatched junction nucleotides: 7. This CDR3 region has 16 residues. Germline assignment: CDR1 LGHNA and CDR2 YSLEER.

This chain joins TRBV27 and TRBJ2-7, with 10 bases matching TRBD2. The CDR3 is 16 residues long. Looked up from germline, CDR1 is MNHEY and CDR2 is SMNVEV (reference sequence). V shed 0 bases and J 3 bases; nucleotides not matched to a gene: 5. For the CDR3, the DNA is TGTGCCAGCAGTTTATCGACGCTAGCGGGGGACTACGAGCAGTACTTC. Translating gives CASSLSTLAGDYEQYF.

DNA for the CDR3: TGCGCCAGCAGCCAAGATATAACAGGGGAAGAGACCCAGTACTTC. Amino acids: CASSQDITGEETQYF. J is TRBJ2-5 and V is TRBV4-3, with TRBD1 identical over 7 bases. After removal of 0 bases from V and 3 bases from J, the junction contained 4 bases not matched to a gene. CDR3 length: 15 residues. Germline CDR1 and CDR2: LGHNA and YSLEER.

This chain uses TRBV30 with TRBJ2-2; 7 bases are shared with TRBD1. The CDR3 is 15 amino acids. Germline-derived CDR1 and CDR2 are GTSNPN and SVGIG (reference sequence). With V trimmed by 8 bases and J by 5 bases, 14 bases remained unmatched. CDR3 residues: CASRQGRGRTGELFF. For the CDR3, the DNA is TGTGCCAGCCGACAGGGCCGGGGAAGGACCGGGGAGCTGTTTTTT.

The genes are TRBV19 and TRBJ2-6, with D uncertain. The germline V gene encodes CDR1 LNHDA and CDR2 SQIVND (reference sequence). Deletions cut 10 bases from V and 12 bases from J, with 28 bases between. This CDR3 region has 16 residues. CDR3 protein: CATRKNSPWSPGVLTF. CDR3 bases: TGTGCCACCCGGAAGAACAGCCCGTGGTCCCCCGGCGTCCTGACTTTC.

As to this clone: This sample includes further DNA sequences coding for the same CDR3. V usage is TRBV5-1 and J usage is TRBJ2-3; D unresolved. V was cut by 0 bases and J by 5 bases, with 7 bases left in between. The CDR3 is 13 amino acids. Per germline, CDR1 SGHRS and CDR2 YFSETQ. CDR3 sequence (DNA): TGCGCCAGCAGCTTGGCCAACAGAGATACGCAGTATTTT. The encoded protein is CASSLANRDTQYF.

Details on this clone: Other DNA sequences within the sample encode an identical CDR3. The chain carries TRBV30 and TRBJ1-3; D remains unclear. Between the trimmed V and J ends, which lost 0 bases and 1 base, there was a span of 10 bases. The germline V gene encodes CDR1 GTSNPN and CDR2 SVGIG (reference sequence). This CDR3 region has 15 residues. The CDR3 is CAWSVQGTSGNTIYF. CDR3 in DNA: TGTGCCTGGAGTGTACAAGGAACGTCTGGAAACACCATATATTTT.

With regard to this clone: This sample also contains other DNA sequences that code for the same CDR3. CDR3 nucleotides: TGTGCCTGGAGTTCCAGCGGAGAGACCCAGTACTTC. It specifies CAWSSSGETQYF. The chain carries TRBV30 and TRBJ2-5; D is perhaps TRBD2 (5 bases). This CDR3 contains 12 residues. Trimming left V 2 bases short and J 4 bases short, with 8 bases between. Looked up from germline, CDR1 is GTSNPN and CDR2 is SVGIG (reference sequence).

With regard to this clone: This sample also contains other DNA sequences that code for the same CDR3. The chain combines TRBV19 with TRBJ2-2; 7 nucleotides match TRBD2. The V gene end was trimmed by 7 bases and the J gene end by 2 bases; junction bases not matched to a gene: 4. The CDR3 runs to 14 residues. CDR1 is LNHDA and CDR2 is SQIVND in the germline V gene (reference sequence). The CDR3 region is CASMRLANTGELFF. Written as DNA, the CDR3 is TGTGCCAGTATGAGACTAGCCAACACCGGGGAGCTGTTTTTT.

The chain couples TRBV4-2 to TRBJ2-2, with 9 bases fitting TRBD1. The CDR3 runs 15 residues. Germline V gene lookup returns CDR1 LGHNA and CDR2 YNFKEQ. The J segment lost 6 bases and the V segment lost 7 bases, leaving 9 bases of the junction unmatched. The DNA of the CDR3 is TGTGCCAGCACACAGGGGGCGGGGGCGCCCGGGGAGCTGTTTTTT. Its translation: CASTQGAGAPGELFF.